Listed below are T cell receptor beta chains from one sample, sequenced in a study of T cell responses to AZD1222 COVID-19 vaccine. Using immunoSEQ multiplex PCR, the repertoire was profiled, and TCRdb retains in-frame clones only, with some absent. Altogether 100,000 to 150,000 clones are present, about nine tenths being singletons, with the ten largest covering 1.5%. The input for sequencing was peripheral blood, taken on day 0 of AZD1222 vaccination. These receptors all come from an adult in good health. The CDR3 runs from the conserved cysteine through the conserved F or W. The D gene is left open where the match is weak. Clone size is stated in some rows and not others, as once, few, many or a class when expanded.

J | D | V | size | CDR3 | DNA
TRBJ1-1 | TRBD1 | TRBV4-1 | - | CASSQDRTRASRDSRTEAFF | TGCGCCAGCAGCCAAGATAGAACGCGGGCTTCCCGGGACAGCCGCACTGAAGCTTTCTTT
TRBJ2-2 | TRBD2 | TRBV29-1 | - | CSVGLAGDLTGELFF | TGCAGCGTGGGGCTGGCGGGGGATCTCACCGGGGAGCTGTTTTTT
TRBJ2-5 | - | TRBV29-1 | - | CSVGLYQETQYF | TGCAGCGTTGGCTTGTACCAAGAGACCCAGTACTTC
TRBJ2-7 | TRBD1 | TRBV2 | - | CASSGQGVGEQYF | TGTGCCAGCAGTGGCCAGGGGGTAGGCGAGCAATACTTC
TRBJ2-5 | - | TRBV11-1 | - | CASSSGSRIQETQYF | TGTGCCAGCAGCTCCGGATCTCGTATCCAAGAGACCCAGTACTTC
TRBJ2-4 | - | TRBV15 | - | CATSREYGANIQYF | TGTGCCACCAGCAGAGAGTACGGGGCAAACATTCAGTACTTC
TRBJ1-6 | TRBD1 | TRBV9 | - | CASSSPRGGDRYSPLHF | TGTGCCAGCAGCTCACCCCGGGGGGGGGACAGGTATTCACCCCTCCACTTT
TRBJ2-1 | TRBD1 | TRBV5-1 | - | CASSHRGPYNEQFF | TGCGCCAGCAGCCACAGGGGCCCCTACAATGAGCAGTTCTTC
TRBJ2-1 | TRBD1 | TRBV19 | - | CASTSAGTGHNEQFF | TGTGCCAGTACCTCAGCCGGGACAGGGCACAATGAGCAGTTCTTC
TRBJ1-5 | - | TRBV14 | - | CASSPSDRSQPQHF | TGTGCCAGCAGCCCAAGCGACAGGAGTCAGCCCCAGCATTTT
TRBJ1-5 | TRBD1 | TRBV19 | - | CASSKTRQGGFQPQHF | TGTGCCAGTAGTAAAACTCGACAGGGGGGATTTCAGCCCCAGCATTTT
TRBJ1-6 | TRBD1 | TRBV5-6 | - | CASSTAPGQGRSPLHF | TGTGCCAGCAGCACGGCCCCGGGACAGGGGCGTTCACCCCTCCACTTT
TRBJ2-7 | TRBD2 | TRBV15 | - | CATSRERASGGAWEQYF | TGTGCCACCAGCAGAGAGAGGGCTAGCGGGGGCGCGTGGGAGCAGTACTTC
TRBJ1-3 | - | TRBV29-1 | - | CSARGGNSGNTIYF | TGCAGCGCCCGGGGGGGAAACTCTGGAAACACCATATATTTT
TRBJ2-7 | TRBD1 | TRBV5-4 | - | CASSRDRVWGEQYF | TGTGCCAGCAGTCGCGACAGGGTATGGGGCGAGCAGTACTTC
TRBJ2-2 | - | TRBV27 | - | CASSLTSGYGELFF | TGTGCCAGCAGTTTAACCAGCGGATATGGGGAGCTGTTTTTT
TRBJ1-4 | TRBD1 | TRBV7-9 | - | CASSSAGTVGEKLFF | TGTGCCAGCAGCTCGGCCGGGACAGTTGGAGAAAAACTGTTTTTT
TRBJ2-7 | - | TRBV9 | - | CASSVLEEQYF | TGTGCCAGCAGCGTCCTGGAGGAGCAGTACTTC
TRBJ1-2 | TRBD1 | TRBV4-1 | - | CASSQATGAANYGYTF | TGCGCCAGCAGCCAAGCGACAGGGGCGGCTAACTATGGCTACACCTTC
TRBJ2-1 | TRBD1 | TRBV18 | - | CASSPPSGTGLYNEQFF | TGTGCCAGCTCACCACCGTCCGGGACAGGGTTATACAATGAGCAGTTCTTC
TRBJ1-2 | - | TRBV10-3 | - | CAISGPDEGGNYGYTF | TGTGCCATCAGTGGGCCGGACGAGGGGGGTAACTATGGCTACACCTTC
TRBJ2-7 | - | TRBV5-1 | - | CASSTRDDGYEQYF | TGCGCCAGCAGCACCCGGGACGACGGTTACGAGCAGTACTTC
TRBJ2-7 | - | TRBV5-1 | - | CASSSGTDVSYEQYF | TGCGCCAGCAGCTCAGGGACCGACGTCTCCTACGAGCAGTACTTC
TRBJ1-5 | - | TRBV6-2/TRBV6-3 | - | CASSLRSANSNQPQHF | TGTGCCAGCAGCCTCCGTTCGGCTAATAGCAATCAGCCCCAGCATTTT
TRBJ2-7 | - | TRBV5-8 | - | CASSLIGGRGSYEQYF | TGTGCCAGCAGCTTGATTGGAGGCAGGGGCTCCTACGAGCAGTACTTC
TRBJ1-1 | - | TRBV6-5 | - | CASSSPSGGALEAFF | TGTGCCAGCAGTTCCCCAAGTGGAGGGGCCCTAGAAGCTTTCTTT
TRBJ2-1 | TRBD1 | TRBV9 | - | CASSVGQGSYNEQFF | TGTGCCAGCAGCGTAGGACAGGGTAGCTACAATGAGCAGTTCTTC
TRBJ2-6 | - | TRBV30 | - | CAWSVSRSGANVLTF | TGTGCCTGGAGTGTAAGCCGGTCTGGGGCCAACGTCCTGACTTTC
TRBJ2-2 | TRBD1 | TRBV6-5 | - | CASSQDRGTGELFF | TGTGCCAGCAGTCAGGACAGGGGGACCGGGGAGCTGTTTTTT
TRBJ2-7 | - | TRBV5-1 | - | CASSLTGSGNEQYF | TGCGCCAGCAGCTTGACAGGGAGCGGCAACGAGCAGTACTTC
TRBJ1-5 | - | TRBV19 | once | CASSRGTNQPQHF | TGTGCCAGTAGTAGAGGGACTAATCAGCCCCAGCATTTT
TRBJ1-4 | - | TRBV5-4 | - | CASSLTGFNEKLFF | TGTGCCAGCAGCTTGACAGGGTTTAATGAAAAACTGTTTTTT
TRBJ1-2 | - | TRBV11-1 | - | CASSLSGQFGYGYTF | TGTGCCAGCAGCCTATCGGGGCAATTTGGCTATGGCTACACCTTC
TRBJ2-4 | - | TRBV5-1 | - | CASSYTRMDRDIQYF | TGCGCCAGCAGCTACACGAGGATGGATCGGGACATTCAGTACTTC
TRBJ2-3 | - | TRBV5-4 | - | CASSSSGGVTDTQYF | TGTGCCAGCAGCTCCTCCGGCGGGGTTACAGATACGCAGTATTTT
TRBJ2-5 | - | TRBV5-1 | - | CASSRDPSLETQYF | TGCGCCAGCAGCCGCGACCCATCATTGGAGACCCAGTACTTC
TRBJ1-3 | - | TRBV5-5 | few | CASSDGQTSSGNTIYF | TGTGCCAGCAGCGACGGACAGACGTCTTCTGGAAACACCATATATTTT
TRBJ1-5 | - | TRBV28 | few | CASTFGGLLRNQPQHF | TGTGCCAGCACCTTTGGGGGTCTTTTGAGGAATCAGCCCCAGCATTTT
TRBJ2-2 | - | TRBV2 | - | CASGDYRNTGELFF | TGTGCCAGCGGCGACTACCGGAACACCGGGGAGCTGTTTTTT